This TCR beta chain was sequenced in a study of Ad26.COV2.S vaccination and SARS-CoV-2 variants. The V and J ends lost 2 bases and 1 base, in that order; junction bases with no gene match: 4. The CDR3 sequence is 16 residues long. Germline-derived CDR1 and CDR2 are KGHSH and LQKENI. As to treatment: 19 received Ad26.COV2.S at low or high dose, single or two shots; several received placebo; per-sample allocation not given. All samples were drawn on day 63, counting from the first vaccine or placebo injection. Here immunoSEQ multiplex PCR was the method, and the copy in TCRdb shows in-frame clones only, minus some. Among hundreds of thousands of clones listed, around 89% were seen once.

The TCR originated in a person between 18 and 65 years old who received the Ad26.COV2.S COVID-19 vaccine or a placebo. The sequenced sample was peripheral blood, obtained in a trial of Ad26.COV2.S vaccine versus placebo. The chain has TRBV18 and TRBJ2-2, with TRBD1 matching over 7 bases. The CDR3 DNA reads as TGTGCCAGCTCACCAATGACAGGGAAGAACACCGGGGAGCTGTTTTTT. This gives the protein CASSPMTGKNTGELFF.